The 20 T cell receptor beta chains below come from one sample, sequenced in a study of blood T cell repertoires in COVID-19. Generated by immunoSEQ multiplex PCR, the TCRdb table keeps only in-frame clones and is missing some. Among 200,000 to 250,000 clones, roughly 83% were seen once, and the ten largest hold around 6.8%. The sample taken for sequencing was peripheral blood. These receptors came from a woman aged 50 to 60 with acute or convalescent COVID-19.

The V gene is TRBV7-8, the J gene TRBJ2-5, with D uncertain. This CDR3 comprises 16 residues. Germline V gene lookup returns CDR1 SGHVS and CDR2 FQNEAQ. V shed 1 base and J shed 4 bases, with 16 bases lying between them. CDR3 sequence reads: CASSLEAIRIRETQYF. The CDR3 DNA sequence: TGTGCCAGCAGCTTAGAAGCAATCAGGATCAGAGAGACCCAGTACTTC.

The CDR3 is CASSLTRREQYF. In nucleotides, the CDR3 is TGTGCCAGCAGTTTGACTAGGCGCGAGCAGTACTTC. The chain combines TRBV28 with TRBJ2-7; TRBD2 might be the D (6 bases). With 3 bases removed from V and 6 bases from J, the gap between germline ends came to 9 bases. From germline, CDR1 is MDHEN and CDR2 SYDVKM. This CDR3 comprises 12 residues.

V is TRBV3-1 (or the pseudogene TRBV3-2) and J is TRBJ1-4, with 8 bases identical to TRBD1. V was clipped by 3 bases and J by 6 bases; unmatched bases: 12. The CDR3 is 17 residues long. Germline V lookup: CDR1 LGHDT, CDR2 YNNKEL (reference sequence). The CDR3 nucleotides read TGTGCCAGCAGCCAGACAGGGGAGGTGGGAAAGGATGAAAAACTGTTTTTT. Protein product: CASSQTGEVGKDEKLFF.

The chain recombines TRBV7-2 with TRBJ1-5; D gene unclear. CDR1 and CDR2 from the germline V gene are SGHTA and FQGNSA. This CDR3 has 17 residues. With 1 base removed from V and 1 base from J, the gap between germline ends came to 14 bases. In DNA, the CDR3 is TGTGCCAGCAGCTTAGGGGTTCCGGGGATGAGCAATCAGCCCCAGCATTTT. This gives the protein CASSLGVPGMSNQPQHF.

The V call is TRBV19, the J call TRBJ2-7; 8 bases fit TRBD2. Germline V gene lookup returns CDR1 LNHDA and CDR2 SQIVND (reference sequence). This CDR3 comprises 15 residues. V was pared by 4 bases and J by 6 bases, with 11 bases of the junction left unmatched. The CDR3 sequence is CASSTGLAVRGEQYF. DNA for the CDR3: TGTGCCAGTAGTACCGGACTAGCCGTCCGGGGCGAGCAGTACTTC.

This clone was counted between two and nine times. This chain joins TRBV6-4 and TRBJ2-1; D is perhaps TRBD2 (6 bases). Trimming shortened V by 1 base and J by 2 bases, and 12 bases separated the two germline ends. From germline, CDR1 is MRHNA and CDR2 SNTAGT. The CDR3 spans 16 residues. As DNA, the CDR3 is TGTGCCAGCAGTGACTTGGGGGGACGGACCTACAATGAGCAGTTCTTC. Its protein product is CASSDLGGRTYNEQFF.

The rearrangement joins TRBV7-9 to TRBJ1-2; no clear D gene. The CDR3 consists of 13 residues. The V gene lost 3 bases and the J gene lost 1 base, with 6 bases spanning the gap. Germline CDR1 SEHNR, CDR2 FQNEAQ (reference sequence). The DNA for the CDR3 is TGTGCCAGCAGCTTGGCGGTTAACTATGGCTACACCTTC. Translation: CASSLAVNYGYTF.

For this clone: An end of the junction does not agree with germline; a read error may underlie this. The chain combines TRBV7-7 with TRBJ2-5, with 14 bases aligning to TRBD2. CDR3 size: 16 residues. CDR1 is SSHAT and CDR2 is FNYEAQ in the germline V gene (reference sequence). CDR3 nucleotide sequence: TGTGCTAGCAGCGTTGGACTAGCGGGGGGCGAAGAGACCCAGTACTTC. Translating gives CASSVGLAGGEETQYF.

J is TRBJ2-2 and V is TRBV6-6, with D possibly matching TRBD1 (5 bases). The CDR3 is made up of 15 amino acids. Between the trimmed V and J ends, which lost 8 bases and 1 base, there was a span of 14 bases. Germline lookup yields CDR1 MNHNY and CDR2 SVGAGI (reference sequence). The chain's CDR3 is CASDLGQGNTGELFF. As DNA, the CDR3 is TGTGCCAGCGACCTTGGCCAGGGGAACACCGGGGAGCTGTTTTTT.

The sample holds a few counts of this clone. This sequence joins TRBV2 and TRBJ1-6; TRBD1 might be the D (6 bases). V was shortened by 7 bases and J by 10 bases, with 20 bases between the two germline ends. The length of the CDR3 is 15 residues. Per the germline V gene, CDR1 is SNHLY and CDR2 is FYNNEI. The CDR3 loop is CASTSEGGAGSPLHF. CDR3 bases: TGTGCCAGCACCTCAGAGGGGGGGGCTGGATCACCCCTCCACTTT.

To note about this clone: The CDR3 ends on some other residue instead of the conserved phenylalanine or tryptophan, so this is likely a read error. No DNA is shown, since the ends of the CDR3 on it are uncertain; the CDR3 is the one TCRdb lists. This rearrangement joins TRBV19 to TRBJ1-2. The CDR3 is 10 amino acids long, termini counted. CDR1 and CDR2 from the germline V gene are LNHDA and SQIVND (reference sequence). The CDR3 reads CASSHDCRYD.

The chain carries TRBV6-5 and TRBJ1-1; 7 bases map to TRBD1. Germline V gene sequence: CDR1 MNHEY, CDR2 SVGAGI. After removal of 6 bases from V and 1 base from J, the junction contained 5 bases not matched to a gene. The CDR3 has 14 residues. The CDR3, as DNA: TGTGCCAGCAGCGCCGGGACAGCGAACACTGAAGCTTTCTTT. This codes for CASSAGTANTEAFF.

This clone was seen a single time. The V gene is TRBV5-8, the J gene TRBJ1-4; perhaps TRBD1 as D (5 bases). V was cut by 3 bases and J by 5 bases, with 14 bases left in between. CDR1 and CDR2 from the germline V gene are SGHTS and YDEGEE. This CDR3 is built from 15 residues. The DNA for the CDR3 is TGTGCCAGCAGCTATCAGGGTTTCCTCAATGAAAAACTGTTTTTT. Translating it yields CASSYQGFLNEKLFF.

Only one count was recorded for this clone. The chain links TRBV4-3 to TRBJ1-1, with a tentative D call TRBD1 (5 bases). The germline gives CDR1 LGHNA, CDR2 YSLEER. V dropped 0 bases and J dropped 8 bases, with 10 bases sitting between them. This CDR3 has 13 residues. The CDR3 protein is CASSQDSRGEAFF. DNA of the CDR3: TGCGCCAGCAGCCAAGATAGTAGGGGAGAAGCTTTCTTT.

The rearrangement uses TRBV23-1 and TRBJ1-2; 7 bases map to TRBD1. TRBV23-1 is known as an ORF, though its function is uncertain. V was pared by 0 bases and J by 4 bases, with 11 bases of the junction left unmatched. The CDR3 spans 17 residues. This CDR3 is CASSQSRDRQILYGYTF. CDR3 nucleotide sequence: TGCGCCAGCAGTCAATCACGGGACAGACAGATACTCTATGGCTACACCTTC.

CDR3 sequence (DNA): TGTGCCAGTAGTCTCGGGACTAGCGGCTACGAGCAGTACTTC. The encoded protein is CASSLGTSGYEQYF. The chain uses TRBV19 and TRBJ2-7, with TRBD2 identical over 11 bases. Germline trimming cut 5 bases from V and 3 bases from J; bases unmatched to any gene: 3. The CDR3 has 14 residues. Germline loops: CDR1 LNHDA, CDR2 SQIVND (reference sequence).

The chain links TRBV19 to TRBJ1-5; the match to TRBD1 covers 7 bases. The CDR3 covers 17 residues. Germline lookup yields CDR1 LNHDA and CDR2 SQIVND (reference sequence). Unmatched junction bases numbered 12, after V lost 6 bases and J lost 1 base. This CDR3 is CASRVVGGEGSNQPQHF. CDR3 nucleotides: TGTGCCAGTAGGGTTGTAGGGGGCGAAGGAAGCAATCAGCCCCAGCATTTT.

V is TRBV4-3 and J is TRBJ2-5, with 8 bases fitting TRBD1. The CDR3 contains 15 residues. V shed 5 bases and J 4 bases; nucleotides not matched to a gene: 9. CDR1 is LGHNA and CDR2 is YSLEER in the germline V gene. This CDR3 reads CASSERAGGIETQYF. CDR3 sequence (DNA): TGCGCCAGCAGCGAGAGGGCAGGGGGCATAGAGACCCAGTACTTC.

The chain has TRBV5-6 and TRBJ1-2; 8 nucleotides agree with TRBD1. Trimming cost V 6 bases and J 0 bases; bases outside gene matches: 16. This CDR3 spans 18 amino acids. Germline V gene lookup returns CDR1 SGHDT and CDR2 YYEEEE. CDR3 residues: CASKLAGTGNSANYGYTF. CDR3 sequence (DNA): TGTGCCAGCAAACTAGCCGGGACAGGCAACTCAGCTAACTATGGCTACACCTTC.

This clone was seen ten or more times. The chain joins TRBV5-8 to TRBJ2-2, with D unresolved. With 0 bases removed from V and 5 bases from J, the gap between germline ends came to 11 bases. The germline V gene encodes CDR1 SGHTS and CDR2 YDEGEE. This CDR3 spans 15 amino acids. The CDR3 here is CASSLGLTWTGELFF. The CDR3 DNA sequence: TGTGCCAGCAGCTTGGGGTTGACTTGGACCGGGGAGCTGTTTTTT.